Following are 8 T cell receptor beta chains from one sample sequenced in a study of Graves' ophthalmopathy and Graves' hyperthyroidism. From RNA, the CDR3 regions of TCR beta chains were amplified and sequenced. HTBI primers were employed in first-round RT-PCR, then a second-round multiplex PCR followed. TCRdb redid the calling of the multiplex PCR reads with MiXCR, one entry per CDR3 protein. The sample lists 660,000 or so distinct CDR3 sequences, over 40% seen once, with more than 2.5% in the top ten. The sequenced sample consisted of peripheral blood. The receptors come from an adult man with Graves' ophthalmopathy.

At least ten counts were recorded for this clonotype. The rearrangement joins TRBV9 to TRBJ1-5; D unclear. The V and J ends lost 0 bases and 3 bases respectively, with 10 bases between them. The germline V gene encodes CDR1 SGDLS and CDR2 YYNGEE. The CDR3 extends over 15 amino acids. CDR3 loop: CASSVGGGVNQPQHF. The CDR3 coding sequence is TGTGCCAGCAGCGTAGGAGGTGGTGTCAATCAGCCCCAGCATTTT.

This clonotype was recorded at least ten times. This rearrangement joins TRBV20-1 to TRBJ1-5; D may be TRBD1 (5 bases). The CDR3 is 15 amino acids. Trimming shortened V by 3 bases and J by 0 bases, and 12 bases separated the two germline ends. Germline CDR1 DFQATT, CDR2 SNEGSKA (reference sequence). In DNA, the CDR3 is TGCAGTGCTAGGGGAGGGACTAATAGCAATCAGCCCCAGCATTTT. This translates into CSARGGTNSNQPQHF.

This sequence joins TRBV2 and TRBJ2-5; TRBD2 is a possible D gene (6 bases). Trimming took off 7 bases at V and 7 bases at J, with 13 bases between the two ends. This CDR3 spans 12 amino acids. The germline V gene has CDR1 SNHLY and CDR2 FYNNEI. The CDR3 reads CASMGRGVTQYF. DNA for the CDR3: TGTGCCAGCATGGGGCGGGGAGTGACCCAGTACTTC.

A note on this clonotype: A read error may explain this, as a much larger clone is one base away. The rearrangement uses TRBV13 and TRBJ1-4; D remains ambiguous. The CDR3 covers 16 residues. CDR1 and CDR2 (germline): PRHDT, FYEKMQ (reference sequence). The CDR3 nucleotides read TGTGCCAGCAGCCCGCCGGACGTCCTAAGGAATGAAGAACTGTTTTTT. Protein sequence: CASSPPDVLRNEELFF.

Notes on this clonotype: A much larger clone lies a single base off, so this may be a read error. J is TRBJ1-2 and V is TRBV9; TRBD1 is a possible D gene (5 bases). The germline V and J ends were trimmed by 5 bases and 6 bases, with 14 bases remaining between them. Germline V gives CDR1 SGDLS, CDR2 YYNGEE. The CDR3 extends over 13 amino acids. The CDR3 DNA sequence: TGTGCCAGCAGTGAAGGGACGGCTCATGGCTACACCTTC. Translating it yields CASSEGTAHGYTF.

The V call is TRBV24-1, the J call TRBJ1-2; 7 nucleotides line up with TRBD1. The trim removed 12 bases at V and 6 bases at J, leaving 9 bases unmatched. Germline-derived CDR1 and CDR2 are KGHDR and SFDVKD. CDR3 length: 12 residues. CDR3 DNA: TGTGCCGGACCGGGACAGTCCAATGGCTACACCTTC. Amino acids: CAGPGQSNGYTF.

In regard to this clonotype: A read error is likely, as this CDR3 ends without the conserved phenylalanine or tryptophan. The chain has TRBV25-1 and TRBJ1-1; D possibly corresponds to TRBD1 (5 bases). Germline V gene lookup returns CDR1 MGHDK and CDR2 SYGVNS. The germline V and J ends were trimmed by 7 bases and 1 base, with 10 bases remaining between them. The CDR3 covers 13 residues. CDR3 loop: CASKGPQNTEAFL. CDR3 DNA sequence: TGTGCCAGCAAGGGACCCCAGAACACTGAAGCTTTCCTT.

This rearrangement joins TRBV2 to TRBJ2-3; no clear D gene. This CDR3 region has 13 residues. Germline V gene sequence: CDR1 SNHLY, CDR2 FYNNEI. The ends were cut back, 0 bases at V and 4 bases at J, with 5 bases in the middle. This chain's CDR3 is CASSEAWSDTQYF. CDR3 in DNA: TGTGCCAGCAGTGAAGCATGGTCAGATACGCAGTATTTT.